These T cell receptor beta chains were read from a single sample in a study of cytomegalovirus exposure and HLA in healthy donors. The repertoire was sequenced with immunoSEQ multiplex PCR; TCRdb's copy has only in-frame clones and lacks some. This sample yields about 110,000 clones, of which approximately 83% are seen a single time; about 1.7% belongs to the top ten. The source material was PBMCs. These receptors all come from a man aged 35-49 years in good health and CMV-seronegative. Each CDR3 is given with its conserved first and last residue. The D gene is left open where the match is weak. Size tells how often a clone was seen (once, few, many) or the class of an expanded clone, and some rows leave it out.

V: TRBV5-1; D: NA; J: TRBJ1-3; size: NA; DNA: TGCGCCAGCAGCTTGAGGACAGCTGGAAACACCATATATTTT; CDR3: CASSLRTAGNTIYF
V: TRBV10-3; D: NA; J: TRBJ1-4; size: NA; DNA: TGTGCCATCAGTGATACGACAGGATCCCCCGAAAAACTGTTTTTT; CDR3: CAISDTTGSPEKLFF
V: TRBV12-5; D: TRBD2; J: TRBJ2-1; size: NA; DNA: TGTGCTAGTGGTTTGGTAAAGCGAGGTAGCGGGGGCGTTTCCTACAATGAGCAGTTCTTC; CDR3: CASGLVKRGSGGVSYNEQFF
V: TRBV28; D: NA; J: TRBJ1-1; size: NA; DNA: TGTGCCAGCCTAGGCCGAAACACTGAAGCTTTCTTT; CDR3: CASLGRNTEAFF
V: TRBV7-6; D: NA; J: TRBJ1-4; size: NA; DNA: TGTGCCAGCAGCTTAGCGGAGAAAGGAAAACTGTTTTTT; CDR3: CASSLAEKGKLFF
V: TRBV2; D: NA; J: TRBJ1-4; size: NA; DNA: TGTGCCACCCGACAGGACAATGAAAAACTGTTTTTT; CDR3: CATRQDNEKLFF
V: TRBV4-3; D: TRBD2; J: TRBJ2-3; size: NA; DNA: TGCGCCAGCAGCCAAGATCCACCGACTAGCGGGATAACAGATACGCAGTATTTT; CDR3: CASSQDPPTSGITDTQYF
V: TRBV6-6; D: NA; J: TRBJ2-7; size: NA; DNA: TGTGCCAGCAGTCGCACCCGGGATATGAGCTACGAGCAGTACTTC; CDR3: CASSRTRDMSYEQYF
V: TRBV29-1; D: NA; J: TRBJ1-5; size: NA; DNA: TGCAGCGTTGAAGGGGTACAGACCGCTCAGCCCCAGCATTTT; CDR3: CSVEGVQTAQPQHF
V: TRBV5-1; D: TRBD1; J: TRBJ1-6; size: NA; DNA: TGCGCCAGCAGCTTGGCGGGACAGAAAATACTTAATTCACCCCTCCACTTT; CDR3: CASSLAGQKILNSPLHF
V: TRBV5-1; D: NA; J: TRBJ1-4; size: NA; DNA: TGCGCCAGCAGCTTGCGGGGGTTGATCAGTGAAGATGAAAAACTGTTTTTT; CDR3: CASSLRGLISEDEKLFF
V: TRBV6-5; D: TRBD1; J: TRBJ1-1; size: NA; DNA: TGTGCCAGCGGCCTGTCCGGGACAGGTGGCACTGAAGCTTTCTTT; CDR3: CASGLSGTGGTEAFF
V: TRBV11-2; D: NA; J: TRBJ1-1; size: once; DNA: TGTGCCAGCAGCTTAGAAGCAGGCATGAACACTGAAGCTTTCTTT; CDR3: CASSLEAGMNTEAFF
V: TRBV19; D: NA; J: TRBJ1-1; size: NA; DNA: TGTGCCAGTAGGGAAACCCCCCGGGCGGGGGACACTGAAGCTTTCTTT; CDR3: CASRETPRAGDTEAFF
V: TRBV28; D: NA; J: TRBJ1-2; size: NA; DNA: TGTGCCAGCAGGGACAGCTATGGCTACACCTTC; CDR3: CASRDSYGYTF
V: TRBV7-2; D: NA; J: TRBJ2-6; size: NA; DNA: TGTGCCAGCAGGCCAGGGGGGAGCTCTGGGGCCAACGTCCTGACTTTC; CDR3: CASRPGGSSGANVLTF
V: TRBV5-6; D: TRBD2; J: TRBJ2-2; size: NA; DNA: TGTGCCAGCAGCTCGTTCCCTAGCGGGGGTAATGTGTTTTTT; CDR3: CASSSFPSGGNVFF
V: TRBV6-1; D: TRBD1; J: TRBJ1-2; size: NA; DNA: TGTGCCAGCACCCGGGACAGGGGGTATGGCTACACCTTC; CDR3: CASTRDRGYGYTF
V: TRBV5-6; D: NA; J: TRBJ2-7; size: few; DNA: TGTGCCAGCAGCTTAGTGACAGGCTTCTCCTACGAGCAGTACTTC; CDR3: CASSLVTGFSYEQYF
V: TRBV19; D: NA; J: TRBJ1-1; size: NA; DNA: TGTGCCAGTAGTCAACGGAGTGAAGCTTTCTTT; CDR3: CASSQRSEAFF
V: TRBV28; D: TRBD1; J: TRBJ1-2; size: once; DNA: TGTGCCAGCAGACAGGGGAACTATGGCTACACCTTC; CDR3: CASRQGNYGYTF
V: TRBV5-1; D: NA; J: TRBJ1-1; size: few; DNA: TGCGCCAGCAGCTTGGACGGGGAGAGGACTGAAGCTTTCTTT; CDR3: CASSLDGERTEAFF
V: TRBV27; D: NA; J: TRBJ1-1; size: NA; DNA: TGTGCCACCCAGGAGAACACTGAAGCTTTCTTT; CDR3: CATQENTEAFF
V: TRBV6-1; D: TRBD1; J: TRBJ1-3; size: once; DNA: TGTGCCGGACAGACAGGGGCTGGAAACACCATATATTTT; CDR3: CAGQTGAGNTIYF
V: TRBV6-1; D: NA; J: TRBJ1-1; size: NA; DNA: TGTGCCAGCAGTAGACTGCTTGAAGCTTTCTTT; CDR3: CASSRLLEAFF